One sample yielded the 12 T cell receptor delta chains listed below, sequenced in a study of γδ T cells in repeated Plasmodium falciparum infection. TCRdb ran CATT on the multiplex PCR reads. The table shows around 50,000 delta-chain clones, with over 1.5% occurring only once. Gammadelta T cells were flow-sorted from PBMC into Vgamma9/Vdelta2+ and Vdelta2-negative populations for bulk analysis. Specimen: gamma-delta T cells from blood. Source of these receptors: a pool of human donors (malaria-infected and uninfected, not separated).

This clone was seen at least ten times. TCRdb's protein, taken from a much larger clone, differs from this DNA's translation at residue 4, likely owing to a read error; the protein displayed comes from the DNA. This sequence joins TRDV2 and TRDJ2; 9 bases fit TRDD3. Germline V gene sequence: CDR1 GEAIGNYY, CDR2 EKD. J gave up 3 bases and V 5 bases, and 12 bases lay outside the gene matches. The CDR3 is 17 residues long. This CDR3 is CACGPPPHWGMTAQLFF. The CDR3 DNA follows: TGTGCCTGTGGCCCCCCTCCACACTGGGGGATGACAGCACAACTCTTCTTT.

This clone showed up just a few times. The protein held in TCRdb is that of a much larger clone and does not match this DNA's translation at residue 21, likely because of a read error; the protein shown is translated from the DNA. The rearrangement uses TRDV1 and TRDJ1, with 10 positions matching TRDD3. The CDR3 runs to 28 residues. CDR1 and CDR2 (germline): TSWWSYY, QGS. The trim removed 0 bases at V and 0 bases at J, leaving 37 bases unmatched. The CDR3 region is CALGELARKGLGGYPLDSGTPYTDKLIF. The CDR3 region has the DNA TGTGCTCTTGGGGAACTTGCCCGAAAAGGGCTTGGGGGATACCCCCTCGATTCCGGTACCCCTTACACCGATAAACTCATCTTT.

This clone occurred a few times. A far larger clone is one nucleotide away, so this likely arose from a read error. Other DNA sequences in this sample translate to the same CDR3. The V call is TRDV1, the J call TRDJ1; D is undetermined. CDR1 and CDR2 (germline): TSWWSYY, QGS. The CDR3 contains 19 residues. The CDR3 reads CALGCQGVATPLSTDKLIF. The CDR3 DNA follows: TGCGCTCTTGGGTGCCAGGGAGTGGCTACTCCCCTGTCTACCGATAAACTCATCTTT.

This clone was counted many times. This is likely an artifact of a read error, given a far larger clone one base away. Within the sample, other DNA sequences also encode this same CDR3. This chain joins TRDV1 and TRDJ1; no clear D. CDR3 size: 16 residues. In germline, CDR1 is TSWWSYY, CDR2 QGS. The CDR3 region is CALGEIRQGYTDKLIF. CDR3 nucleotide sequence: TGTGCTCTTGGGGAAATCCGTCAGGGGTACACCGATAAGCTCATCTTT.

This clone has more than one count but fewer than ten. This DNA's translation differs at residue 3 from TCRdb's protein, which comes from a much larger clone; a read error is likely, and the protein shown is translated from the DNA. The chain has TRDV2 and TRDJ3, with TRDD3 matching over 8 bases. Assignment of the J gene here rests on matching the DNA to germline, because TCRdb gives none. The CDR3 extends over 20 amino acids. Germline-derived CDR1 and CDR2 are GEAIGNYY and EKD. Here the CDR3 reads CAYDTALGIPRSWDTRQMFF. In DNA form, the CDR3 reads TGTGCCTATGACACCGCGCTGGGGATACCCCGCTCCTGGGACACCCGACAGATGTTTTTC.

By proportion, this clone is medium-sized. The rearrangement uses TRDV1 and TRDJ1, with D possibly called TRDD2 or TRDD3 (7 bases each). This CDR3 is built from 20 residues. CDR1 TSWWSYY and CDR2 QGS come from the germline V gene. Trimming stripped 1 base from V and 1 base from J, with 25 bases between. The CDR3 loop reads CALGEPLSYCGILPTDKLIF. CDR3 in DNA: TGTGCTCTTGGGGAACCCCTTTCCTACTGTGGGATACTCCCCACCGATAAACTCATCTTT.

The sample holds many counts of this clone. The protein recorded in TCRdb matches a much larger clone and deviates from this DNA's translation at residue 7, suggesting a read error; the protein here is obtained by translating the DNA. The chain joins TRDV1 to TRDJ1; 12 bases match TRDD3. CDR1 is TSWWSYY, CDR2 QGS, per germline. With 1 base clipped from V and 0 bases from J, the junction kept 24 bases outside the gene matches. This CDR3 is built from 24 residues. The CDR3 nucleotides are TGTGCTCTTGGGGAACCCGCCTTTTTCTGTCCTAACTGGGGGATACCCTGCTACACCGATAAACTCATCTTT. Amino acid sequence: CALGEPAFFCPNWGIPCYTDKLIF.

This clone was detected a few times. The protein given by TCRdb reflects a much larger clone and differs at residue 17 from this DNA's translation, likely from a read error; the protein shown is the DNA's translation. CDR3 DNA: TGTGCTCTTGGGGGGGGCGTCCTCAGGATACGCTCGTACACCGATAAACGCATCTTT. This sequence encodes CALGGGVLRIRSYTDKRIF. The chain couples TRDV1 to TRDJ1; 7 bases match TRDD3. Germline values: CDR1 TSWWSYY, CDR2 QGS. This CDR3 has 19 residues.

This clone was recorded a few times. A far larger clone lies a single base away; this is likely a read error. This specimen includes other DNA sequences encoding the same CDR3. The V segment is TRDV2, and no J call was made; TRDD3, the table's D call, lacks a check against the DNA. The CDR3 runs 13 residues. Germline V lookup: CDR1 GEAIGNYY, CDR2 EKD. CDR3: CACDTWGTAQLFF. DNA for the CDR3: TGTGCCTGTGACACCTGGGGGACAGCACAGCTCTTCTTT.

This clone was picked up many times. It may be a read error: a sequence one base away is much more abundant. This sample includes further DNA sequences coding for the same CDR3. The gene calls are TRDV1 and TRDJ1, with TRDD3 matching 7 bases. The CDR3 is 19 amino acids. Germline CDR1 and CDR2: TSWWSYY and QGS. CDR3 sequence reads: CALGGWVGDPSLYTDKLIF. CDR3 nucleotide sequence: TGTGCTCTTGGGGGATGGGTGGGGGACCCCTCCCTGTACACCGACAAACTCATCTTT.

This clone was observed a few times. This probably arose from a read error, given a far larger clone one base away. Other DNA sequences of this sample code for an identical CDR3. The chain uses TRDV1 and TRDJ1, with 7 bases aligning to TRDD3. Germline CDR1 and CDR2: TSWWSYY and QGS. The CDR3 spans 18 residues. Written as DNA, the CDR3 is TGTGCTCTTGGGGAACCAAGAGTGGGGGACCAGTACACCAATAAACTCATCTTC. The encoded protein is CALGEPRVGDQYTNKLIF.

Remarks on this clone: At one boundary the junction diverges from the germline segment, which might be a read error. The V and J genes are TRDV1 and TRDJ1; 8 bases are a match to TRDD3. TCRdb leaves out the J gene; it was filled in here by matching the DNA to germline. The CDR3 totals 17 residues. The germline CDR1 and CDR2 sequences are TSWWSYY and QGS. The CDR3 coding sequence is TGCTCTGGGGAACTAAAATGGGGGATGTCCGACACCGATAAACTCATCTTT. As protein: CSGELKWGMSDTDKLIF.